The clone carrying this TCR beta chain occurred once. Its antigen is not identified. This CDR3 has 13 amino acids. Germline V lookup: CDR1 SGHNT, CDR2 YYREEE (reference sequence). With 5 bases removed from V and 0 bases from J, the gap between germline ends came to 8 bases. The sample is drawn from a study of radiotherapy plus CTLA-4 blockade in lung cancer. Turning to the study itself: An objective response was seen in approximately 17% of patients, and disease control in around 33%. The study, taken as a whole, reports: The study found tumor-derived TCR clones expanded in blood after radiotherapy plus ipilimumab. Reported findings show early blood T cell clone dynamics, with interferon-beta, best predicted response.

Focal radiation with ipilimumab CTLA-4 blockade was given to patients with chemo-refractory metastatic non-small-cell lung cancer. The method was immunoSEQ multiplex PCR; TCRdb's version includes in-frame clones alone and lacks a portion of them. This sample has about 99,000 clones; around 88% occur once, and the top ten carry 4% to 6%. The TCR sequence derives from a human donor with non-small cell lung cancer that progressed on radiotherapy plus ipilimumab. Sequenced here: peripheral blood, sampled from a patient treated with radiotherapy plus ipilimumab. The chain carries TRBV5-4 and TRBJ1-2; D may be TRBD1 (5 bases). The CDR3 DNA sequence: TGTGCCAGCAGTTTGACAGCTAACTATGGCTACACCTTC. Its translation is CASSLTANYGYTF.